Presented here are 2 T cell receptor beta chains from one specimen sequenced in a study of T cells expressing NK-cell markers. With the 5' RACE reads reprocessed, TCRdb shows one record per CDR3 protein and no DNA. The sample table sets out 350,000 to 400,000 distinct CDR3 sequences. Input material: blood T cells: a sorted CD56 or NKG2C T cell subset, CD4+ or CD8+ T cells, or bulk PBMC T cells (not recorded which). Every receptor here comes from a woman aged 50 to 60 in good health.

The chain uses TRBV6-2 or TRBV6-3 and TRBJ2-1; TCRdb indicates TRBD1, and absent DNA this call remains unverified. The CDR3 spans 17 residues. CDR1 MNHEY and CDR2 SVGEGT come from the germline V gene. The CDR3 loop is CASTTGPPTVSYNEQFF.

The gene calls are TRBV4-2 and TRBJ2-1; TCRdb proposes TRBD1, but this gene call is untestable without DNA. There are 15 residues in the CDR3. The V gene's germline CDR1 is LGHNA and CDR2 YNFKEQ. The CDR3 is CASSQVGIFSNEQFF.